These T cell receptor beta chains were read from a single sample in a study of cytomegalovirus exposure and HLA in healthy donors. Sequencing was performed with immunoSEQ multiplex PCR; in TCRdb, only in-frame clones are kept and a portion is missing. The sample carries about 140,000 clones, 55% to 75% recorded once. Sequenced: PBMCs. These TCRs come from a man in his forties or fifties in good health and CMV-seropositive. The CDR3 runs from the conserved cysteine through the conserved F or W. A D gene is named only where the DNA matches it firmly. The size entry is marked missing in some rows and otherwise reads once, few, many or a size class.

D	V	size	J	CDR3	DNA
.	TRBV18	once	TRBJ2-2	CASSWGGITGELFF	TGTGCCAGCTCCTGGGGAGGCATCACCGGGGAGCTGTTTTTT
TRBD2	TRBV11-1	.	TRBJ2-7	CASSLAWTSLYEQYF	TGTGCCAGCAGCTTAGCTTGGACTAGCCTCTACGAGCAGTACTTC
.	TRBV30	.	TRBJ1-1	CAWSVTPQGRNTEAFF	TGTGCCTGGAGTGTCACCCCTCAGGGCCGGAACACTGAAGCTTTCTTT
.	TRBV5-8	.	TRBJ2-5	CASSLVQQAAYQETQYF	TGTGCCAGCAGCTTGGTCCAACAGGCTGCGTACCAAGAGACCCAGTACTTC
TRBD1	TRBV6-5	.	TRBJ1-6	CASRRQGWTNSPLHF	TGTGCCAGCAGACGACAGGGCTGGACGAATTCACCCCTCCACTTT
.	TRBV6-6	.	TRBJ1-1	CASTYGGRSEAFF	TGTGCCAGCACCTACGGGGGTCGGAGTGAAGCTTTCTTT
.	TRBV28	.	TRBJ2-3	CASSFSGTLFTDTQYF	TGTGCCAGCAGTTTCTCCGGGACTCTATTCACAGATACGCAGTATTTT
TRBD2	TRBV6-1	.	TRBJ2-3	CASRGLAVDTQYF	TGTGCCAGCCGAGGACTAGCTGTAGATACGCAATATTTT
TRBD2	TRBV5-1	.	TRBJ2-1	CASSLLAGGSYNEQFF	TGCGCCAGCAGCTTGCTCGCGGGAGGCTCCTACAATGAGCAGTTCTTC
.	TRBV18	.	TRBJ2-7	CASSPSTVGTREQYF	TGTGCCAGCTCACCGTCGACAGTGGGGACTCGCGAGCAGTACTTC
.	TRBV19	once	TRBJ1-2	CASSALRGANYGYTF	TGTGCCAGTAGTGCACTCAGAGGCGCTAACTATGGCTACACCTTC
TRBD1	TRBV6-5	.	TRBJ1-5	CASSPGQGGSRPQHF	TGTGCCAGCAGCCCCGGACAGGGGGGTTCACGGCCCCAGCATTTT
.	TRBV27	.	TRBJ1-1	CASSSRPGAFF	TGTGCCAGCAGTTCGCGACCGGGAGCTTTCTTT
TRBD2	TRBV13	.	TRBJ2-5	CASSRREVQETQYF	TGTGCCAGCAGCCGTCGGGAGGTCCAAGAGACCCAGTACTTC
.	TRBV5-5	.	TRBJ2-5	CASSLGVLGGAGETQYF	TGTGCCAGCAGCCTGGGGGTACTTGGGGGGGCCGGAGAGACCCAGTACTTC
TRBD2	TRBV19	once	TRBJ2-1	CASRKGTSGSDEQFF	TGTGCCAGTAGGAAGGGGACTAGCGGGAGCGATGAGCAGTTCTTC
TRBD1	TRBV25-1	.	TRBJ1-1	CASSESYGTDNTEAFF	TGTGCCAGCAGTGAATCCTACGGGACAGATAACACTGAAGCTTTCTTT
TRBD1	TRBV7-2	.	TRBJ2-7	CASSLLPGTGDYEQYF	TGTGCCAGCAGCTTACTTCCCGGGACAGGGGACTACGAGCAGTACTTC
TRBD1	TRBV5-8	.	TRBJ2-4	CASSLGTGEVQYF	TGTGCCAGCAGCTTGGGGACAGGGGAGGTTCAGTACTTC
TRBD2	TRBV29-1	.	TRBJ2-1	CSVEPRLAGWDEQFF	TGCAGCGTTGAACCCCGACTAGCGGGGTGGGATGAGCAGTTCTTC
TRBD1	TRBV11-2	.	TRBJ2-7	CASSIDREYEQYF	TGTGCCAGCAGCATCGACAGGGAGTACGAGCAGTACTTC
.	TRBV5-3	.	TRBJ1-3	CARSLQNSGNTIYF	TGTGCCAGAAGCTTACAGAACTCTGGAAACACCATATATTTT
TRBD2	TRBV7-2	.	TRBJ2-1	CASSAGLARRDEQFF	TGTGCCAGCAGCGCGGGACTAGCCAGGCGCGATGAGCAGTTCTTC
TRBD1	TRBV12-5	once	TRBJ2-5	CASGRGQGQETQYF	TGTGCTAGTGGGAGAGGACAGGGTCAAGAGACCCAGTACTTC
.	TRBV9	.	TRBJ2-2	CASSVSVQITGELFF	TGTGCCAGCAGCGTGTCGGTACAGATCACCGGGGAGCTGTTTTTT
TRBD1	TRBV6-5	few	TRBJ1-5	CASRDRQGNQPQHF	TGTGCCAGCAGGGACAGACAGGGGAATCAGCCCCAGCATTTT
.	TRBV11-3	.	TRBJ1-5	CASSLGQGSQPQHF	TGTGCCAGCAGCTTAGGGCAGGGAAGCCAACCCCAGCATTTT
.	TRBV6-4	.	TRBJ1-1	CASSEEGRRGTEAFF	TGTGCCAGCAGCGAAGAGGGCAGGAGAGGAACTGAAGCTTTCTTT
.	TRBV29-1	.	TRBJ2-2	CSVTEGAATGELFF	TGCAGCGTAACCGAGGGTGCCGCCACCGGGGAGCTGTTTTTT
TRBD1	TRBV7-2	.	TRBJ2-7	CASSAQQGAWSEQYF	TGTGCCAGCAGCGCACAACAGGGGGCGTGGAGCGAGCAGTACTTC
.	TRBV7-2	.	TRBJ1-5	CASSSQGIGAQPQHF	TGTGCCAGCAGCTCCCAGGGGATAGGGGCTCAGCCCCAGCATTTT
.	TRBV5-1	.	TRBJ1-1	CASSPGFIVGRNTEAFF	TGCGCCAGCAGCCCTGGGTTCATAGTAGGGAGGAACACTGAAGCTTTCTTT
.	TRBV6-1	.	TRBJ1-1	CASTMDRRGLGAFF	TGTGCCAGCACTATGGACCGCCGCGGGCTTGGGGCTTTCTTT
.	TRBV6-4	.	TRBJ2-1	CASSEVPTPISSSYNEQFF	TGTGCCAGCAGTGAGGTGCCTACACCGATCTCTAGCTCCTACAATGAGCAGTTCTTC
.	TRBV7-9	.	TRBJ1-2	CASSPGGPRRDGYTF	TGTGCCAGCAGCCCAGGCGGGCCCCGGAGGGATGGCTACACCTTC
.	TRBV2	.	TRBJ2-2	CASRVADTGELFF	TGTGCCAGCAGGGTGGCGGACACCGGGGAGCTGTTTTTT
.	TRBV7-3	.	TRBJ2-3	CASSQELADTQYF	TGTGCCAGCAGCCAGGAACTAGCAGATACGCAGTATTTT
TRBD2	TRBV12-5	.	TRBJ2-3	CASGHSGGQYF	TGTGCTAGTGGTCACTCGGGGGGGCAGTATTTT
.	TRBV19	.	TRBJ2-7	CASSPSTAKGAYEQYF	TGTGCCAGTAGTCCTTCGACAGCCAAGGGGGCCTACGAGCAGTACTTC
TRBD1	TRBV7-7	.	TRBJ2-2	CASSPRQGGGELFF	TGTGCCAGCAGCCCTAGACAGGGTGGCGGGGAGCTGTTTTTT
.	TRBV14	.	TRBJ2-5	CASSRKRSVTTSQETQYF	TGTGCCAGCAGCCGCAAGAGGTCTGTAACCACGAGCCAGGAGACCCAGTACTTC
.	TRBV7-2	.	TRBJ1-3	CASSADSSGNTIYF	TGTGCCAGCAGCGCGGACAGCTCTGGAAACACCATATATTTT
.	TRBV19	.	TRBJ2-1	CASTPTVPIRNNEQFF	TGTGCCAGTACCCCGACAGTCCCTATTAGGAACAATGAGCAGTTCTTC
.	TRBV11-2	few	TRBJ2-5	CASSLGRETQYF	TGTGCCAGCAGCTTGGGGAGGGAGACCCAGTACTTC
TRBD1	TRBV6-4	.	TRBJ2-3	CASSDSTGPDTQYF	TGTGCCAGCAGTGACTCGACAGGGCCAGATACGCAGTATTTT
TRBD1	TRBV13	once	TRBJ1-6	CASSLGTGGTYNSPLHF	TGTGCCAGCAGCTTAGGGACAGGGGGCACCTATAATTCACCCCTCCACTTT
TRBD2	TRBV7-9	.	TRBJ2-2	CSSSLARTGLAIVGELFF	TGTTCCAGCAGCTTAGCACGAACGGGACTAGCGATAGTCGGGGAGCTGTTTTTT
TRBD1	TRBV4-1	.	TRBJ1-2	CASSPTGVYGYTF	TGCGCCAGCAGCCCTACAGGGGTCTATGGCTACACCTTC
.	TRBV5-6	.	TRBJ1-4	CASSLTGSNEKLFF	TGTGCCAGCAGCTTGACAGGGTCCAATGAAAAACTGTTTTTT
.	TRBV5-1	.	TRBJ2-1	CASSPGDYNEQFF	TGCGCCAGCAGCCCAGGGGACTACAATGAGCAGTTCTTC
TRBD1	TRBV7-9	.	TRBJ1-6	CASTSTGATSPLHF	TGTGCCAGCACCTCGACAGGGGCAACTTCACCCCTCCACTTT